This T cell receptor beta chain was recovered during a study of T cell clonality in common variable immunodeficiency. Whole-study findings and limits: Authors noted CVID clonality's cause needs subpopulation repertoire sequencing. Fewer deletions and N-nucleotide insertions were reportedly seen in common variable immunodeficiency TCR beta sequences.

This clone was seen at least ten times. Its cognate antigen is unknown. The CDR3 end is not reached by the read, which stops 3 residues before it; the germline J gene fills it in. Measured with immunoSEQ multiplex PCR; TCRdb has only the in-frame clones, and not every one. The sample contains about 19,000 clones, none of them singletons. Of CVID subjects, 15 were female and 29 male, mean age approximately 40. The CDR3 contains 15 residues. The V gene's germline CDR1 is SGHRS and CDR2 YFSETQ. V dropped 7 bases and J dropped 0; count of bases not matched to a gene: 6. The V call is TRBV5-1, the J call TRBJ2-1; 8 bases line up with TRBD2. The receptor comes from a human donor with common variable immunodeficiency. Sequencing was done on a sample of peripheral blood mononuclear cells. This chain's CDR3 is CASSRGGSSYNEQFF. The part of the CDR3 DNA that was read is TGCGCCAGCTCACGCGGGGGGAGCTCCTACAATGAG.